Shown below are 15 T cell receptor beta chains from a single sample sequenced in a study of blood T cell repertoires in COVID-19. Sequencing used immunoSEQ multiplex PCR; TCRdb keeps in-frame clones, though not all of them. The table includes around 67,000 clones, about 68% detected once. The sample consisted of peripheral blood. These receptors came from a woman in her seventies with acute or convalescent COVID-19.

The V call is TRBV6-6, the J call TRBJ2-3; D uncertain. The CDR3 has 16 residues. Trimming removed 2 bases from V and 0 bases from J, with 12 bases in between. Germline V gene lookup returns CDR1 MNHNY and CDR2 SVGAGI (reference sequence). DNA for the CDR3: TGTGCCAGCAGTTACGGTACAGTATCTAGCACAGATACGCAGTATTTT. It encodes CASSYGTVSSTDTQYF.

CDR3 loop: CASSLATGWQETQYF. CDR3 bases: TGCGCCAGCAGCTTGGCCACGGGTTGGCAAGAGACCCAGTACTTC. The gene calls are TRBV5-1 and TRBJ2-5; no clear D. CDR3 length equals 15 residues. With 0 bases removed from V and 2 bases from J, the gap between germline ends came to 11 bases. Germline V lookup: CDR1 SGHRS, CDR2 YFSETQ.

The CDR3 DNA follows: TGCGCCAGCAGCCAAGAGGGGGGACGTGGCGGCTACACCTTC. Its protein product is CASSQEGGRGGYTF. This chain uses TRBV4-3 with TRBJ1-2; tentatively, D is TRBD1 (5 bases). Trimming shortened V by 0 bases and J by 8 bases, and 13 bases separated the two germline ends. CDR3 size: 14 residues. CDR1 and CDR2 (germline): LGHNA, YSLEER.

This clone has just a few counts. The V and J genes are TRBV27 and TRBJ2-2, with 8 bases identical to TRBD2. The CDR3 is 18 residues long. Germline values: CDR1 MNHEY, CDR2 SMNVEV (reference sequence). After removal of 3 bases from V and 1 base from J, the junction contained 10 bases not matched to a gene. This CDR3 reads CASSFRGGGALNTGELFF. The CDR3, as DNA: TGTGCCAGCAGTTTCCGGGGGGGAGGGGCCTTGAACACCGGGGAGCTGTTTTTT.

This clone was found once. V is TRBV6-5 and J is TRBJ2-4, with TRBD2 matching over 8 bases. With V trimmed by 4 bases and J by 4 bases, 6 bases remained unmatched. CDR3 length: 15 residues. Germline CDR1 and CDR2: MNHEY and SVGAGI. The CDR3 reads CASSSPGTRKNIQYF. The CDR3 DNA reads TGTGCCAGCAGTTCTCCTGGGACTAGAAAAAACATTCAGTACTTC.

The chain uses TRBV24-1 and TRBJ1-1; a weak D match, TRBD1 (6 bases). Germline V CDR1 and CDR2: KGHDR, SFDVKD. The CDR3 is made up of 15 amino acids. With 2 bases removed from V and 4 bases from J, the gap between germline ends came to 13 bases. This CDR3 reads CATSDWGPRGTEAFF. CDR3 sequence (DNA): TGTGCCACCAGTGATTGGGGTCCCAGGGGCACTGAAGCTTTCTTT.

This clone was seen only once. The V call is TRBV18, the J call TRBJ1-1; 8 bases fit TRBD1. Germline V gene data show CDR1 as KGHSH and CDR2 as LQKENI. CDR3 length: 21 amino acids. The trim removed 3 bases at V and 2 bases at J, leaving 23 bases unmatched. CDR3 protein: CASSPLAGQVWFAAKNTEAFF. Here the CDR3 DNA reads TGTGCCAGCTCACCTCTAGCGGGACAGGTGTGGTTCGCGGCCAAAAACACTGAAGCTTTCTTT. Full variable domain (remainder filled in from reference TRBV18 and TRBJ1-1): NAGVMQNPRHLVRRRGQEARLRCSPMKGHSHVYWYRQLPEEGLKFMVYLQKENIIDESGMPKERFSAEFPKEGPSILRIQQVVRGDSAAYFCASSPLAGQVWFAAKNTEAFFGQGTRLTVV.

The genes are TRBV6-5 and TRBJ1-2; 9 bases match TRBD1. The junction had 4 bases not matched to a gene; V was cut back by 6 bases and J by 2 bases. The germline V gene has CDR1 MNHEY and CDR2 SVGAGI. This CDR3 comprises 14 residues. The CDR3: CASRLDRGNYGYTF. DNA of the CDR3: TGTGCCAGCAGGCTAGACAGGGGGAACTATGGCTACACCTTC.

This clone has more than one count but fewer than ten. CDR3 amino acids: CASGLDGRGAETQYF. The CDR3 coding sequence is TGTGCTAGTGGTTTGGACGGCAGGGGTGCGGAGACCCAGTACTTC. This rearrangement joins TRBV12-5 to TRBJ2-5, with D perhaps matching TRBD1 (6 bases). Germline V CDR1 and CDR2: LGHNT, FRNRAP. This CDR3 has 15 amino acids. V was shortened by 1 base and J by 5 bases, with 14 bases between the two germline ends.

This clone has more than one count but fewer than ten. The chain combines TRBV19 with TRBJ1-5; 11 bases match TRBD1. The CDR3 covers 16 residues. Germline V gene sequence: CDR1 LNHDA, CDR2 SQIVND (reference sequence). V was clipped by 4 bases and J by 6 bases; unmatched bases: 8. The CDR3 protein is CASSTRGQGAVQPQHF. Written as DNA, the CDR3 is TGTGCCAGTAGTACTCGAGGACAGGGGGCGGTTCAGCCCCAGCATTTT.

This clone was seen just once. In DNA, the CDR3 is TGTGCCAGCGGGGGGGGGCTTTATCAGCCCCAGCATTTT. This sequence encodes CASGGGLYQPQHF. The chain joins TRBV4-2 to TRBJ1-5; D perhaps matches TRBD1 (6 bases). There are 13 residues in the CDR3. Between the trimmed V and J ends, which lost 8 bases and 5 bases, there was a span of 13 bases. CDR1 LGHNA and CDR2 YNFKEQ come from the germline V gene.

This clone was picked up one time. The chain employs TRBV7-3 and TRBJ2-2, with D tentatively TRBD1 (6 bases). The CDR3 is 14 residues long. The ends were cut back, 0 bases at V and 4 bases at J, with 6 bases in the middle. Germline CDR1 SGHTA, CDR2 FQGTGA. The CDR3 DNA is TGTGCCAGCAGCTTAACAGGGGGCACCGGGGAGCTGTTTTTT. Encoded protein: CASSLTGGTGELFF.

This chain uses TRBV19 with TRBJ1-4; tentatively, D is TRBD1 (6 bases). V gave up 3 bases and J gave up 8 bases, with 13 bases separating them. The CDR3 contains 14 residues. Germline lookup yields CDR1 LNHDA and CDR2 SQIVND (reference sequence). The CDR3 DNA sequence: TGTGCCAGTAGTATCGCAGGGGTAACCGAAAAACTGTTTTTT. Translated, it gives CASSIAGVTEKLFF.

This clone was found many times. This rearrangement joins TRBV5-6 to TRBJ1-2, with D perhaps matching TRBD1 (6 bases). The V gene lost 2 bases and the J gene lost 8 bases, with 13 bases spanning the gap. The CDR3 sequence is 13 residues long. Germline CDR1 reads SGHDT; CDR2 reads YYEEEE. This chain's CDR3 is CASSLSGGKGYTF. In nucleotides, the CDR3 is TGTGCCAGCAGCTTAAGTGGGGGCAAAGGCTACACCTTC.

This chain connects TRBV29-1 to TRBJ2-7, with 7 bases identical to TRBD1. The CDR3 length is 13 residues. Germline loops: CDR1 SQVTM, CDR2 ANQGSEA. Trimming at V came to 5 bases and at J to 2 bases, leaving 6 bases not matched to a gene. CDR3 region: CSVSVTGPYEQYF. In nucleotides, the CDR3 is TGCAGCGTTTCCGTGACAGGGCCCTACGAGCAGTACTTC.